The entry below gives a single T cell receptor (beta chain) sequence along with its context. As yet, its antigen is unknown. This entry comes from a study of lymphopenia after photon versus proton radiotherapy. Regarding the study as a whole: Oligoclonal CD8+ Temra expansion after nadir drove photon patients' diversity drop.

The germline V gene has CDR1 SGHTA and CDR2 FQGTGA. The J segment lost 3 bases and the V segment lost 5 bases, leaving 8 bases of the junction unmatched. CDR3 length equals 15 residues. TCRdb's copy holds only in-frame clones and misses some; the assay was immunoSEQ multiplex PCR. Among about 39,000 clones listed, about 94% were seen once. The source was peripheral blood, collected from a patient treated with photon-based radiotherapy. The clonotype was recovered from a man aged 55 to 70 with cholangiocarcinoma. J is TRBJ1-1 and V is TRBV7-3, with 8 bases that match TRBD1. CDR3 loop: CASSPAGQGHTEAFF. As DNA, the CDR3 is TGTGCCAGCAGCCCGGCCGGACAGGGTCACACTGAAGCTTTCTTT.